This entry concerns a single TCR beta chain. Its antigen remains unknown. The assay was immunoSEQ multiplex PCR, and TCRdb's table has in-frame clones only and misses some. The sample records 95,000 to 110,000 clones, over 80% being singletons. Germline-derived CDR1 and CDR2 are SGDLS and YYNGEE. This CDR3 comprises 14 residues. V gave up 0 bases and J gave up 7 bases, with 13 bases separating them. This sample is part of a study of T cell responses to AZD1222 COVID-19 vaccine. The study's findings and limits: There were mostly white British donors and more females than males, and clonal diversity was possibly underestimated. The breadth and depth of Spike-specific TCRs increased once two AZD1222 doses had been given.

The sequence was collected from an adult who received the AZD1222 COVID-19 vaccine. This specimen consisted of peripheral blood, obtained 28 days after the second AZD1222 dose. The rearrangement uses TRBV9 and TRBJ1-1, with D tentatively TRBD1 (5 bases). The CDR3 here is CASSVEGRVNEAFF. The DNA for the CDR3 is TGTGCCAGCAGCGTAGAAGGCAGGGTGAATGAAGCTTTCTTT.